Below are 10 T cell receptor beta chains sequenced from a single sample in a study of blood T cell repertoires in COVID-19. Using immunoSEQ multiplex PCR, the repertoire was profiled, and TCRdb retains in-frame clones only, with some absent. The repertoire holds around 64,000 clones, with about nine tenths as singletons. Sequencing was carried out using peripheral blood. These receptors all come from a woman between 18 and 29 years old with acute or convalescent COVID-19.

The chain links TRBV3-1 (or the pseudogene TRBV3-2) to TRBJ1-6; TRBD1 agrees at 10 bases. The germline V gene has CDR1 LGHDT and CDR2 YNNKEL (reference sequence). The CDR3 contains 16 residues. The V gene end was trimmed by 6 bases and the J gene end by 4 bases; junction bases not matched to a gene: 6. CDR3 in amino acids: CASRETGGRYNSPLHF. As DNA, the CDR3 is TGTGCCAGCAGGGAGACAGGGGGCAGATATAATTCACCCCTCCACTTT.

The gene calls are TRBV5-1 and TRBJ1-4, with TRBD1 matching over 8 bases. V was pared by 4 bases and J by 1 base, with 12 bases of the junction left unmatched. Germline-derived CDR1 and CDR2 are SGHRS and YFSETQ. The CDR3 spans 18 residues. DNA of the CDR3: TGCGCCAGCAGCCAAACAGGGGGAAACGCTCAAACTAATGAAAAACTGTTTTTT. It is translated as CASSQTGGNAQTNEKLFF.

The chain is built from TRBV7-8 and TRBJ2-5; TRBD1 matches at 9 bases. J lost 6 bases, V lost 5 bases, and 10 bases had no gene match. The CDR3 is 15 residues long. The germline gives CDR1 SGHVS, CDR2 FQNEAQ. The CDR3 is CASSTRTGATKTQYF. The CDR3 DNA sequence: TGTGCCAGCAGCACCAGGACAGGGGCTACGAAGACCCAGTACTTC. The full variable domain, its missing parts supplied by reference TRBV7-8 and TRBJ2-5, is GAGVSQSPRYKVAKRGQDVALRCDPISGHVSLFWYQQALGQGPEFLTYFQNEAQLDKSGLPSDRFFAERPEGSVSTLKIQRTQQEDSAVYLCASSTRTGATKTQYFGPGTRLLVL.

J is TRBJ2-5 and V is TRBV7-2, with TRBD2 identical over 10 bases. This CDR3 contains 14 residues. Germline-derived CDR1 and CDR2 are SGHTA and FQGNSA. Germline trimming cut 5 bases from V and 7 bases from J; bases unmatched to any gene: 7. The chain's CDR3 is CASSPGVAGGTQYF. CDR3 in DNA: TGTGCCAGCAGCCCGGGGGTAGCGGGGGGGACCCAGTACTTC. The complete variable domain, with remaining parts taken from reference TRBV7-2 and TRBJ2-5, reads GAGVSQSPSNKVTEKGKDVELRCDPISGHTALYWYRQSLGQGLEFLIYFQGNSAPDKSGLPSDRFSAERTGGSVSTLTIQRTQQEDSAVYLCASSPGVAGGTQYFGPGTRLLVL.

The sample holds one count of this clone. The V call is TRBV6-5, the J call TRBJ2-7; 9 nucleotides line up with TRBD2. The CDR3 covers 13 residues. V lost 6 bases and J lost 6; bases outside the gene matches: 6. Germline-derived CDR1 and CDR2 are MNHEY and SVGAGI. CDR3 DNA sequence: TGTGCCAGCAGGCTAGCGGGGATCGGCGAGCAGTACTTC. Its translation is CASRLAGIGEQYF.

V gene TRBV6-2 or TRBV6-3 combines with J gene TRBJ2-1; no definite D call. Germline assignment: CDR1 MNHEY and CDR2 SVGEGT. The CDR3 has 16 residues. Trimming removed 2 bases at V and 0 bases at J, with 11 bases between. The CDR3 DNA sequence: TGTGCCAGCAGTTACCGAGTAGCAAGCTCCTACAATGAGCAGTTCTTC. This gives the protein CASSYRVASSYNEQFF.

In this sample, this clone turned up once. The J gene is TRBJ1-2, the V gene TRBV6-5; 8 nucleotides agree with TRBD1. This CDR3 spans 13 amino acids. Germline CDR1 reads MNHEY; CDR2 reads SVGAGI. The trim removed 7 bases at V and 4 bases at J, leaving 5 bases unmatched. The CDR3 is CASKGQGLYGYTF. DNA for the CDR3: TGTGCCAGCAAAGGACAGGGCCTCTATGGCTACACCTTC.

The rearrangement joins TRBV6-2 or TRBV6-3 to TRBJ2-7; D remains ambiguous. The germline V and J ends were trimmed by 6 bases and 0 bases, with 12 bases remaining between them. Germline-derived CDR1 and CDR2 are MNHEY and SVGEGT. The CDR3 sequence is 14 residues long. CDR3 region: CASSRAAGSYEQYF. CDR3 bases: TGTGCCAGCAGCCGCGCCGCCGGCTCCTACGAGCAGTACTTC.

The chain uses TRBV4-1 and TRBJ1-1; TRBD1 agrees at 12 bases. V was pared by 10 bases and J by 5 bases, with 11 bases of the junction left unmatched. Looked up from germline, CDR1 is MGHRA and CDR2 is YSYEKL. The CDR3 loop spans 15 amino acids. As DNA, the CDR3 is TGCGCCACCGCACCGGGACAGGGGGCGCGAACTGAAGCTTTCTTT. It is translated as CATAPGQGARTEAFF.

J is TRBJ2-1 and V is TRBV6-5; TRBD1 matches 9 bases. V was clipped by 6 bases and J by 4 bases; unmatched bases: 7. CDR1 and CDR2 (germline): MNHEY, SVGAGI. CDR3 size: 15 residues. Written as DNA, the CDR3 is TGTGCCAGCAGGGCGCGGACAGGGGTATACAATGAGCAGTTCTTC. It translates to CASRARTGVYNEQFF.